This T cell receptor (beta chain) was identified during a study of cytomegalovirus exposure and HLA in healthy donors. About the study: For the 300 to 450 genotyped donors, roughly 80% fell within the Caucasian-associated ancestry cluster. General study points: As a later analysis showed, a missense DCLRE1C variant was linked to trimming of TCR beta V- and J-genes. Previously analyzed data showed that most TCR beta V segments were productive at a frequency of about 87% or about 30%. Per a later analysis, HLA-associated TCR beta chains showed more clonal expansion than other, equally common TCR beta chains.

This CDR3 is 14 amino acids long. Trimming pared 0 bases from V and 7 bases from J, leaving 13 bases between. CDR1 and CDR2 from the germline V gene are SGHVS and FQNEAQ. As regards this clone: Antigen specificity is unknown.

The PCR employed 60 Vbeta primers together with 13 Jbeta primers. Repertoires were generated with immunoSEQ multiplex PCR, while TCRdb's copy carries only in-frame clones and drops some. This sample yields about 160,000 clones, of which 77% are seen a single time; 3.7% belongs to the top ten. The chain links TRBV7-8 to TRBJ2-7; D perhaps matches TRBD1 (6 bases). This TCR was recovered from a man aged 30-40 years in good health and CMV-seropositive. The specimen sequenced was PBMCs. This chain's CDR3 is CASSLALTGREQYF. CDR3 sequence (DNA): TGTGCCAGCAGCTTAGCACTCACAGGGCGGGAGCAGTACTTC. The variable domain in full, with the rest retrieved from reference TRBV7-8 and TRBJ2-7, is GAGVSQSPRYKVAKRGQDVALRCDPISGHVSLFWYQQALGQGPEFLTYFQNEAQLDKSGLPSDRFFAERPEGSVSTLKIQRTQQEDSAVYLCASSLALTGREQYFGPGTRLTVT.